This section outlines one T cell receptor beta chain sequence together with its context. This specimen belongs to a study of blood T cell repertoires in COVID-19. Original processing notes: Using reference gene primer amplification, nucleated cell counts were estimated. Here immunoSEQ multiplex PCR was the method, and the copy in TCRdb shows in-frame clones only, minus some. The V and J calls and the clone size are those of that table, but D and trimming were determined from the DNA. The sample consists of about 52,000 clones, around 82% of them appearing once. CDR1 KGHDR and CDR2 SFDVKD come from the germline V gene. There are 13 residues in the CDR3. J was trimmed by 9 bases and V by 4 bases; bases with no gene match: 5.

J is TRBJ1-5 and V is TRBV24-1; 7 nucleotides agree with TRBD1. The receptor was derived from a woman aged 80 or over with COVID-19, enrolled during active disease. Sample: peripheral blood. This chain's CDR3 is CATSERTGTPQHF. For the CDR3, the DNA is TGTGCCACCAGTGAGAGGACAGGAACGCCCCAGCATTTT.